This T cell receptor beta chain derives from a study of blood T cells in healthy people across ages. Every donor provided 9.5 to 10 milliliters of peripheral blood. Whenever a sample was processed, at least 7 million PBMCs were isolated. The authors ran a second PCR of about 7 to 12 cycles using a sample-barcoded 5' primer and a J-beta primer mix. Unique molecular identifiers of 12 random nucleotides labeled each cDNA. MiXCR was run by TCRdb on the 5' RACE reads, yielding one entry per CDR3 protein. The sample includes more than 650,000 distinct CDR3 sequences, approximately 55% seen only once; the top ten take 40% to 50%. This clonotype has a handful of counts. Trimming took 1 base from V and 3 from J, leaving 14 bases between them. The CDR3 length is 15 residues. Germline CDR1 SGDLS, CDR2 YYNGEE.

V usage is TRBV9 and J usage is TRBJ2-7, with TRBD1 as a possible D gene (5 bases). Sequencing used blood. This TCR was sampled from an elderly man in good health. CDR3 sequence reads: CASSVSSQGGYEQYF. The CDR3 nucleotides read TGTGCCAGCAGCGTATCCAGTCAGGGTGGCTACGAGCAGTACTTC.